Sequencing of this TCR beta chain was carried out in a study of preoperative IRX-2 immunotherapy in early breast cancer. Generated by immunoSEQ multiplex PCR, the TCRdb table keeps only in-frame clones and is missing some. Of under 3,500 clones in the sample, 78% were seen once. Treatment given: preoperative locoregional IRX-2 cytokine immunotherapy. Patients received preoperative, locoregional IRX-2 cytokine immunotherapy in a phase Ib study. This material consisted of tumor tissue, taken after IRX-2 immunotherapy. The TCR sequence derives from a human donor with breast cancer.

The CDR3 spells CASSLWNPRGTEAFF. CDR3 nucleotide sequence: TGTGCCAGCAGTTTATGGAACCCTAGGGGCACTGAAGCTTTCTTT. The rearrangement joins TRBV28 to TRBJ1-1; a weak D match, TRBD1 (5 bases). CDR3 size: 15 residues. Looked up from germline, CDR1 is MDHEN and CDR2 is SYDVKM. The ends were cut back, 0 bases at V and 4 bases at J, with 12 bases in the middle. Based on the CDR3 plus reference TRBV28 and TRBJ1-1, the full variable domain is DVKVTQSSRYLVKRTGEKVFLECVQDMDHENMFWYRQDPGLGLRLIYFSYDVKMKEKGDIPEGYSVSREKKERFSLILESASTNQTSMYLCASSLWNPRGTEAFFGQGTRLTVV.